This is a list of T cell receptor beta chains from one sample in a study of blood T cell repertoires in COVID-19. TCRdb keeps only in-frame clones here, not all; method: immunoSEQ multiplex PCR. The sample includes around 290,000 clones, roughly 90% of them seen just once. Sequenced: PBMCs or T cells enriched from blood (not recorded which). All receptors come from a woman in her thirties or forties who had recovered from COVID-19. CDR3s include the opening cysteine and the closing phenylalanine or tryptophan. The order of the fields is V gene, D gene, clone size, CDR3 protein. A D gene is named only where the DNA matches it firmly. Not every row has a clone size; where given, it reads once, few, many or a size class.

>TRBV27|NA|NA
CAEEAYGNTIYF
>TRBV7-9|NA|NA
CASSRTEPYEQYF
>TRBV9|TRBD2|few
CASSALAGGPDEQFF
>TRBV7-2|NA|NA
CASSQYGGNSPLHF
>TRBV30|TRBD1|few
CAWGGQALEQYF
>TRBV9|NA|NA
CASSVDLRVTGNTIYF
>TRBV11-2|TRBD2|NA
CASSLDDRLAGHEQYF
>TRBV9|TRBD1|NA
CASSYRDRGEKLFF
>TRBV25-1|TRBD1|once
CASSDRTGHRVAFF
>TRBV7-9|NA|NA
CASSLDGGGTDTQYF
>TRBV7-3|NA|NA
CASSSRLNTEAFF
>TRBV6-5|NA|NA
CASRLSPRVLQYF
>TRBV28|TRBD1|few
CASSQPGQGGVPQHF
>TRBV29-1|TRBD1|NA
CSVEDRDRAYAFF
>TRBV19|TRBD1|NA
CASSIGTGSSTDTQYF
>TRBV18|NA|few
CASSPRHGGGREAAGYTF
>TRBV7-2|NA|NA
CASSLARNTGELFF
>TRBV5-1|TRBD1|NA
CASSLAGRRDRGTYEQYF
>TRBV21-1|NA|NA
CASSGRTNTGELFF
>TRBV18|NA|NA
CASSPPTDNEQFF
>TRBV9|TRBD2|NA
CASSVAWGAPGLAGLPSYYNEQFF
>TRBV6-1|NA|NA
CASSERSGWTYEQYF
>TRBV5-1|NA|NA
CASSLDGTKPGYTF
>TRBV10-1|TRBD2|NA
CASSPTSGSIQETQYF
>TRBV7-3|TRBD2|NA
CASSLSGLAGDTDTQYF
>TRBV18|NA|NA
CASSLTYRDSYEQYF
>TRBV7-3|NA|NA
CASSLGRGSNEQFF
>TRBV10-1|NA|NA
CASSEQGGEITEAFF
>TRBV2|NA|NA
CATGGNVLTF
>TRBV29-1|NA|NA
CSGRGGLNTEAFF
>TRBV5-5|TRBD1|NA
CASSGRQGTTNEKLFF
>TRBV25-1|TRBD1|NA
CASSKGDRANSGEKLFF
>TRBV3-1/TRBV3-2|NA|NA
CASSQGQTLNTEAFF
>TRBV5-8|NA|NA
CASSLLGGSYEQYF
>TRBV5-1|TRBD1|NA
CASSQTLGQNYGYTF
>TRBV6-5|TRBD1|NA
CASSTGAYNSPLHF
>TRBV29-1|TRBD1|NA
CSSGQGSNYGYTF
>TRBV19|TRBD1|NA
CASSMNRQGGYGYTF
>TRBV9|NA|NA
CASKTGGSDTEAFF
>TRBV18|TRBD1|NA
CASSQGNRGYEQFF
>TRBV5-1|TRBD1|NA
CASSLGTGDEKLFF
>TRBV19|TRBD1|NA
CASRPTGGDPKGYTF
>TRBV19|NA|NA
CASGLRAASQPQHF
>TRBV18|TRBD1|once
CASSQPGQGHYGYTF
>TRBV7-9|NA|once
CASSTGSRIGTEAFF